This T cell receptor beta chain was obtained from a study of shared T cell receptors in the human thymus. Clones were sequenced by immunoSEQ multiplex PCR, and TCRdb holds only the in-frame ones, with some missing. The repertoire holds more than 300,000 clones, with 95% as singletons. With V trimmed by 6 bases and J by 2 bases, 7 bases remained unmatched. The CDR3 covers 15 residues. The germline V gene encodes CDR1 LNHDA and CDR2 SQIVND (reference sequence). The rearrangement links TRBV19 to TRBJ1-1, with TRBD1 matching over 9 bases. The sequencing input was thymocytes. This receptor was obtained from a human donor. The CDR3 coding sequence is TGTGCCAGTAGCGGCCGGGGACAGGGTAACACTGAAGCTTTCTTT. As protein: CASSGRGQGNTEAFF.